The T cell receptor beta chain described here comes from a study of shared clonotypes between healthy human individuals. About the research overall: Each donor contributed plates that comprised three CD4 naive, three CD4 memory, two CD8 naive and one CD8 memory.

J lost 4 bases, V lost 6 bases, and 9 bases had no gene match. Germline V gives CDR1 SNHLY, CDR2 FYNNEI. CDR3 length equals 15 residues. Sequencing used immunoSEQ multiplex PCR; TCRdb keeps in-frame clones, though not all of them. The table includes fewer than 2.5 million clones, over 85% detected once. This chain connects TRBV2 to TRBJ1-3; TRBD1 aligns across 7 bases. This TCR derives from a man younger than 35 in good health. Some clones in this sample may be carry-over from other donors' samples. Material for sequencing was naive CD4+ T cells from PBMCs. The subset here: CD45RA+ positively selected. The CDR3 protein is CASSTQGVWGNTIYF. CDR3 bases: TGTGCCAGCAGCACTCAGGGGGTTTGGGGAAACACCATATATTTT.